These 5 T cell receptor beta chains originate from one sample sequenced in a study of shared clonotypes between healthy human individuals. Data came from immunoSEQ multiplex PCR; TCRdb stores just in-frame clones and leaves some out. The sample shows under 600,000 clones, roughly 98% of them seen only once. Cells designated naive CD8 were CD45RO-negative and were positively selected for CCR7, with terminally differentiated effector memory CD45RA+ cells excluded. The sample was naive CD8+ T cells sorted from blood. These receptors were collected from a man aged 25-45 years in good health.

The CDR3 DNA follows: TGTGCCAGCAGCCCTGTCGGGAGCGGGGGCCCGAATGAGCAGTTCTTC. Amino acid sequence: CASSPVGSGGPNEQFF. This rearrangement joins TRBV7-3 to TRBJ2-1; TRBD2 agrees at 8 bases. Germline V gene data show CDR1 as SGHTA and CDR2 as FQGTGA. The CDR3 has 16 residues. The J segment lost 7 bases and the V segment lost 5 bases, leaving 13 bases of the junction unmatched.

This sequence joins TRBV27 and TRBJ1-2; D remains ambiguous. The CDR3 totals 14 residues. The ends were cut back, 4 bases at V and 3 bases at J, with 12 bases in the middle. Germline assignment: CDR1 MNHEY and CDR2 SMNVEV (reference sequence). In nucleotides, the CDR3 is TGTGCCAGCAGTTCGACGGCGGGCGACTATGGCTACACCTTC. Residues: CASSSTAGDYGYTF.

The gene calls are TRBV7-9 and TRBJ2-7; tentatively, D is TRBD2 (6 bases). Germline assignment: CDR1 SEHNR and CDR2 FQNEAQ (reference sequence). The CDR3 is 15 amino acids. V dropped 4 bases and J dropped 1 base, with 14 bases sitting between them. The CDR3 DNA sequence: TGTGCCAGCAGCTCACCCGAGGAGGGGTCCTACGAGCAGTACTTC. Amino acids: CASSSPEEGSYEQYF.

The chain carries TRBV27 and TRBJ2-3, with TRBD1 matching over 10 bases. J gave up 0 bases and V 5 bases, and 2 bases lay outside the gene matches. This CDR3 region has 15 residues. CDR1 and CDR2 (germline): MNHEY, SMNVEV (reference sequence). CDR3 residues: CASSGTGASTDTQYF. The DNA for the CDR3 is TGTGCCAGCAGTGGGACAGGGGCTAGCACAGATACGCAGTATTTT.

This chain links TRBV9 with TRBJ2-2, with 7 bases aligning to TRBD1. This CDR3 has 18 amino acids. Germline-derived CDR1 and CDR2 are SGDLS and YYNGEE. The V gene end was trimmed by 1 base and the J gene end by 4 bases; junction bases not matched to a gene: 13. Here the CDR3 DNA reads TGTGCCAGCAGCGTAACGGCCGGGACAGTAACGTTCACCGGGGAGCTGTTTTTT. As protein: CASSVTAGTVTFTGELFF.